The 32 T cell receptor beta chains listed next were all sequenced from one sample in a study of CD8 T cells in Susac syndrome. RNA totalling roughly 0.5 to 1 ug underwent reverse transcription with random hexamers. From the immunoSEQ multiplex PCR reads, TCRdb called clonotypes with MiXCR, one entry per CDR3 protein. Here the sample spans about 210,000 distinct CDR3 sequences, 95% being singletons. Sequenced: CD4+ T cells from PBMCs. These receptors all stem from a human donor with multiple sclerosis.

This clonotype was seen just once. The CDR3 here is CASSLQVMDYGYTF. CDR3 sequence (DNA): TGTGCCAGCAGCTTACAGGTTATGGACTATGGCTACACCTTC. The chain recombines TRBV7-9 with TRBJ1-2; D remains unclear. The CDR3 spans 14 residues. In germline, CDR1 is SEHNR, CDR2 FQNEAQ (reference sequence). V was trimmed by 2 bases and J by 3 bases, leaving 10 bases between them.

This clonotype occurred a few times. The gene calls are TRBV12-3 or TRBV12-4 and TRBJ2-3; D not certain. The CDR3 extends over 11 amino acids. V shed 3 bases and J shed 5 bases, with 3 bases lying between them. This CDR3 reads CASSFIDTQYF. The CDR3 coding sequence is TGTGCCAGCAGTTTTATAGATACGCAGTATTTT.

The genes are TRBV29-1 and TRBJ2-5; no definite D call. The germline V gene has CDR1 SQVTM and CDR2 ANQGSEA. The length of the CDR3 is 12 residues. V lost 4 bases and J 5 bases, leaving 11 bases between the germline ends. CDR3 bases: TGCAGCGTTGTCCAGGTCGGGGAGACCCAGTACTTC. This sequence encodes CSVVQVGETQYF.

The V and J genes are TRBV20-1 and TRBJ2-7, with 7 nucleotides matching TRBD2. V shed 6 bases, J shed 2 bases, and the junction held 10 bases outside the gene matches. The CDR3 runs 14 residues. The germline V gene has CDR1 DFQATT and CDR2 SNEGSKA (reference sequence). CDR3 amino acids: CSASTSESPYEQYF. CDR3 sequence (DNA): TGCAGTGCGAGCACTAGCGAATCACCCTACGAGCAGTACTTC.

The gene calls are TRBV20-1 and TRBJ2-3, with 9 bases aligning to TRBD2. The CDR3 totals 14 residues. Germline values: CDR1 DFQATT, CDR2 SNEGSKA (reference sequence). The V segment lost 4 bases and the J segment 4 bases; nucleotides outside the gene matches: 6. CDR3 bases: TGCAGTGCTACTAGCGGGATGGGCGCAGATACGCAGTATTTT. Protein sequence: CSATSGMGADTQYF.

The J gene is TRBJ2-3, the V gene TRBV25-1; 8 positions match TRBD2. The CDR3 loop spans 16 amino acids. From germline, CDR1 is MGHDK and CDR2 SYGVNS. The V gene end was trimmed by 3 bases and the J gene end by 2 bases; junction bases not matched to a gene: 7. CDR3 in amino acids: CASSEGVAGPTDTQYF. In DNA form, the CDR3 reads TGTGCCAGCAGTGAGGGGGTAGCGGGACCCACAGATACGCAGTATTTT.

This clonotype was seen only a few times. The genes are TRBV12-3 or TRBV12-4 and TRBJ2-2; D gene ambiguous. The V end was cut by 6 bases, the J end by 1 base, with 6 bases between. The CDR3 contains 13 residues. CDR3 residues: CASSPRNTGELFF. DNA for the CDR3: TGTGCCAGCAGCCCGCGGAACACCGGGGAGCTGTTTTTT.

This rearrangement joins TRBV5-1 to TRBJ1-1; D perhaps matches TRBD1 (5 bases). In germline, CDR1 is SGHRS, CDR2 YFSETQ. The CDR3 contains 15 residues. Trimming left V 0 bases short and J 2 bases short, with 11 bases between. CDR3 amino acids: CASSLGGRVNTEAFF. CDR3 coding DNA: TGCGCCAGCAGCTTGGGAGGCAGGGTTAACACTGAAGCTTTCTTT.

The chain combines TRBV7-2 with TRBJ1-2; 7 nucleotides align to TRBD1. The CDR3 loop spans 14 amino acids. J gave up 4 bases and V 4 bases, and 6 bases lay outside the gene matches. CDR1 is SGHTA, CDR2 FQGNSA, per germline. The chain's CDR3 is CASSYMTGLYGYTF. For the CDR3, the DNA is TGTGCCAGCAGCTACATGACAGGGCTCTATGGCTACACCTTC.

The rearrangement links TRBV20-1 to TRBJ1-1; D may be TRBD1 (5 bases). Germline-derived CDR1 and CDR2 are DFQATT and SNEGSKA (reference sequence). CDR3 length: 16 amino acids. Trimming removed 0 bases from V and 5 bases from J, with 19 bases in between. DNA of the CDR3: TGCAGTGCTAGAGATCTGTGGGCAGGGCAGCGGACTGAAGCTTTCTTT. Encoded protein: CSARDLWAGQRTEAFF.

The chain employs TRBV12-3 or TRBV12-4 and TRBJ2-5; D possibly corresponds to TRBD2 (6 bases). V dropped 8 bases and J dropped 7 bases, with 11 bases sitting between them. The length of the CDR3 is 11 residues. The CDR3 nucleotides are TGTGCCAGCTTGGGCGGGGCGACCCAGTACTTC. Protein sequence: CASLGGATQYF.

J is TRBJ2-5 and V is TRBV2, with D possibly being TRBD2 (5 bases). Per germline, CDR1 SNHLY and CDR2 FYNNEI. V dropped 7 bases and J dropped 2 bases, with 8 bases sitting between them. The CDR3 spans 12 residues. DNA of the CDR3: TGTGCCAGCAAGGAGGATCAAGAGACCCAGTACTTC. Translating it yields CASKEDQETQYF.

The DNA for the CDR3 is TGTGCCAGCAGCTCCCTGGGGGCGGGTACTGAAGCTTTCTTT. The encoded protein is CASSSLGAGTEAFF. The chain combines TRBV7-2 with TRBJ1-1; D is possibly TRBD1 (6 bases). The length of the CDR3 is 14 residues. Trimming removed 4 bases from V and 5 bases from J, with 14 bases in between. Per germline, CDR1 SGHTA and CDR2 FQGNSA.

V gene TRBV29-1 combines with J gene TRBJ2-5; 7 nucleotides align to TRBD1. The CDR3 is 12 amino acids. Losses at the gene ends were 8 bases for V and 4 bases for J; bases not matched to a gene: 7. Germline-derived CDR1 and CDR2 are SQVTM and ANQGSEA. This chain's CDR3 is CSYRQGLETQYF. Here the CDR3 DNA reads TGCAGCTACCGACAGGGCCTAGAGACCCAGTACTTC.

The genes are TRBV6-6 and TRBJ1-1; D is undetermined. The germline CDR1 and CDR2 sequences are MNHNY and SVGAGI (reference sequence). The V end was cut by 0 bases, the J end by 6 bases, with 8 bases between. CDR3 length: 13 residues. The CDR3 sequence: CASSYSMGSEAFF. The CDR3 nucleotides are TGTGCCAGCAGTTACTCGATGGGTTCTGAAGCTTTCTTT.

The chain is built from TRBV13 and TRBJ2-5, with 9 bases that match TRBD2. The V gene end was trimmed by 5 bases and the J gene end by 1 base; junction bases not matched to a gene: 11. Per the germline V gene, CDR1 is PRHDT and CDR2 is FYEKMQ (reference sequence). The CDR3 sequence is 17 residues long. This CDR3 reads CASSPARGTSSQETQYF. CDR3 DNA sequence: TGTGCCAGCAGCCCCGCCCGGGGGACTAGCTCCCAAGAGACCCAGTACTTC.

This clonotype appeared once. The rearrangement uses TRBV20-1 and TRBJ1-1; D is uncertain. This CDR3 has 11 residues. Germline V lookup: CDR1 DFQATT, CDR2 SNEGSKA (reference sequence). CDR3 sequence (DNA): TGCAGCGGCAGCCGAACCAGGGAAGCTTTCTTT. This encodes CSGSRTREAFF.

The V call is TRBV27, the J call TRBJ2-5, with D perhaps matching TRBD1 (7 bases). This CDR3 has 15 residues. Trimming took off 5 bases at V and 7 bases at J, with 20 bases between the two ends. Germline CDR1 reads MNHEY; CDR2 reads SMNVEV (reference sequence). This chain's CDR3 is CASSPLGGPGGTQYF. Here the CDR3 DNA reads TGTGCCAGCAGTCCCCTGGGGGGACCAGGGGGGACCCAGTACTTC.

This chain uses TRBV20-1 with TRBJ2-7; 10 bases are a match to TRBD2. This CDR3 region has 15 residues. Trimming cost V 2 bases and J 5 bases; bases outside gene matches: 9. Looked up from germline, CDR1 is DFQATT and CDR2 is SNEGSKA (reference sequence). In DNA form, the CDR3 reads TGCAGTGCTAGAAGTCTAGCGGGGGCCAACGACGAGCAGTACTTC. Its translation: CSARSLAGANDEQYF.

The CDR3 reads CASTRAGVGEQYF. DNA for the CDR3: TGTGCCAGCACCCGGGCAGGGGTCGGCGAGCAGTACTTC. J is TRBJ2-7 and V is TRBV3-1, with D tentatively TRBD1 (6 bases). CDR1 LGHDT and CDR2 YNNKEL come from the germline V gene (reference sequence). Trimming stripped 7 bases from V and 6 bases from J, with 16 bases between. The CDR3 is made up of 13 amino acids.

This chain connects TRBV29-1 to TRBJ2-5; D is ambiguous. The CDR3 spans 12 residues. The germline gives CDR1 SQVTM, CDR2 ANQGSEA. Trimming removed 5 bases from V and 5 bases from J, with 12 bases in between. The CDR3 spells CSVRDGRETQYF. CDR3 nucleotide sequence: TGCAGCGTTAGGGATGGCCGGGAGACCCAGTACTTC.

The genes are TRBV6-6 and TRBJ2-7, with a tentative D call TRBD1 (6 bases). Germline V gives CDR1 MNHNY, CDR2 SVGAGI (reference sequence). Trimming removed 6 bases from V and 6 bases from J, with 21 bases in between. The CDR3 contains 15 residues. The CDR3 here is CASRGVQGGLGEQYF. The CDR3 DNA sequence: TGTGCCAGCAGAGGGGTACAGGGTGGATTGGGCGAGCAGTACTTC.

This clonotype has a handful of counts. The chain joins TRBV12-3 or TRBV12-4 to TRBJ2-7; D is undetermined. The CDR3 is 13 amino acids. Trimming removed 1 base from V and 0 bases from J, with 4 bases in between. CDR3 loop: CASSLGVSYEQYF. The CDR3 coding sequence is TGTGCCAGCAGTTTAGGCGTCTCCTACGAGCAGTACTTC.

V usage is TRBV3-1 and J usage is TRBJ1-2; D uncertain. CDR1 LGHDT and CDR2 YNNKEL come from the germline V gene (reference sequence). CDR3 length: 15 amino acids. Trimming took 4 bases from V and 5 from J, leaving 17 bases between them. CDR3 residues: CASSPTVRRGYGYTF. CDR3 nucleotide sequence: TGTGCCAGCAGCCCGACTGTCAGGCGAGGTTATGGCTACACCTTC.

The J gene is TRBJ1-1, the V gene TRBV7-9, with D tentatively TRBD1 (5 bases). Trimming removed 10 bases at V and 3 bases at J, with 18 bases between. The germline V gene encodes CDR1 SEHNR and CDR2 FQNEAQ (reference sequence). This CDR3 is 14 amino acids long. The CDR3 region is CAIHRGSRDTEAFF. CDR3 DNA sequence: TGTGCCATTCACAGAGGATCCAGGGACACTGAAGCTTTCTTT.

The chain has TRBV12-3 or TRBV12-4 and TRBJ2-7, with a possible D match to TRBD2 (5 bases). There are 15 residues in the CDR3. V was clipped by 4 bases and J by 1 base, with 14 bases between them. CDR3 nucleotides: TGTGCCAGCAGTTACACGTCGGACTCTTCCTACGAGCAGTACTTC. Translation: CASSYTSDSSYEQYF.

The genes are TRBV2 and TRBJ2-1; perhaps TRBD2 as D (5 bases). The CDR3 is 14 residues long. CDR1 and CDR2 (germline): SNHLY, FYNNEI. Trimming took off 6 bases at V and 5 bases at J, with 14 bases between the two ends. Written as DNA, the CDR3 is TGTGCCAGCAGGGCGGACTCGTCCCACAATGAGCAGTTCTTC. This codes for CASRADSSHNEQFF.

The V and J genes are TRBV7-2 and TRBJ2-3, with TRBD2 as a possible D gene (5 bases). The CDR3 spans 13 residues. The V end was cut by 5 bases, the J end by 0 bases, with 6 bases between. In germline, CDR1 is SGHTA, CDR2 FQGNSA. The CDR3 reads CASSRESTDTQYF. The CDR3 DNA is TGTGCCAGCAGCAGGGAGAGCACAGATACGCAGTATTTT. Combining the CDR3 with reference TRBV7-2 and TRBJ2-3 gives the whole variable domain GAGVSQSPSNKVTEKGKDVELRCDPISGHTALYWYRQSLGQGLEFLIYFQGNSAPDKSGLPSDRFSAERTGGSVSTLTIQRTQQEDSAVYLCASSRESTDTQYFGPGTRLTVL.

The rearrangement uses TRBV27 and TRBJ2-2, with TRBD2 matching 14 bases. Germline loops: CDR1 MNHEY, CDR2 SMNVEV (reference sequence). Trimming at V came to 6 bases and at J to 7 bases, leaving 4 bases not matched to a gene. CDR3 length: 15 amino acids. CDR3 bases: TGTGCCAGCAGGAAGGGACTAGCGGGAGTCGGGGAGCTGTTTTTT. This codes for CASRKGLAGVGELFF.

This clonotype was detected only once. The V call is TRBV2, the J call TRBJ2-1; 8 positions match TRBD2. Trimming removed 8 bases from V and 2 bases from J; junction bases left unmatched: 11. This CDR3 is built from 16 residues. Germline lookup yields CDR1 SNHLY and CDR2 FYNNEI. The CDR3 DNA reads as TGTGCCAGCTCCGCGGGGGGCAGGGGCGCCTACAATGAGCAGTTCTTC. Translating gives CASSAGGRGAYNEQFF.

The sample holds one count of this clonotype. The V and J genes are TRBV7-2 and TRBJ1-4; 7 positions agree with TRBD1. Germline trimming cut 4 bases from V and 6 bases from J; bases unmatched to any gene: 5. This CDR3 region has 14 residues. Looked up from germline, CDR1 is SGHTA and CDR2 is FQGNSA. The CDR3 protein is CASSSDRWDEKLFF. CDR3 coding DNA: TGTGCCAGCAGCTCGGACAGGTGGGATGAAAAACTGTTTTTT.

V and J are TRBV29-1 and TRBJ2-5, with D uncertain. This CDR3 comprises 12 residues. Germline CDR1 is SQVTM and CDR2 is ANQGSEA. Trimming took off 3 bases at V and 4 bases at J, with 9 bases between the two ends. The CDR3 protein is CSVEVPGETQYF. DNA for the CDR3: TGCAGCGTTGAGGTACCGGGAGAGACCCAGTACTTC.